This T cell receptor (beta chain) was obtained from a study of long-term antiretroviral therapy in people with HIV. With regard to this clone: No antigen is known for it.

Germline assignment: CDR1 SGDLS and CDR2 YYNGEE. V lost 3 bases, J lost 4 bases, and 19 bases lay in between. The CDR3 spans 16 residues. Study-wide results and limits: Whereas controls had wider CDR3 length ranges, HIV repertoires had narrower ones. Those clones which expanded before ART made up the dominant part of the repertoire at all time points.

From each donor, at least one pre-ART PBMC sample and at least two post-ART PBMC samples were obtained. Researchers report immunoSEQ v3.0 was run at survey level. Profiled with immunoSEQ multiplex PCR; TCRdb holds only in-frame clones, not every one. Among just over 35,000 clones listed, about 94% were seen once. The sequencing here drew on unsorted PBMCs, taken 4.1 years after starting antiretroviral therapy. This TCR derives from a woman aged 45-60 years with HIV. J is TRBJ1-2 and V is TRBV9, with D tentatively TRBD1 (5 bases). The CDR3 bases are TGTGCCAGCAGCGCTCGGGGGGGAAACTACCGCTATGGCTACACCTTC. Translation: CASSARGGNYRYGYTF.